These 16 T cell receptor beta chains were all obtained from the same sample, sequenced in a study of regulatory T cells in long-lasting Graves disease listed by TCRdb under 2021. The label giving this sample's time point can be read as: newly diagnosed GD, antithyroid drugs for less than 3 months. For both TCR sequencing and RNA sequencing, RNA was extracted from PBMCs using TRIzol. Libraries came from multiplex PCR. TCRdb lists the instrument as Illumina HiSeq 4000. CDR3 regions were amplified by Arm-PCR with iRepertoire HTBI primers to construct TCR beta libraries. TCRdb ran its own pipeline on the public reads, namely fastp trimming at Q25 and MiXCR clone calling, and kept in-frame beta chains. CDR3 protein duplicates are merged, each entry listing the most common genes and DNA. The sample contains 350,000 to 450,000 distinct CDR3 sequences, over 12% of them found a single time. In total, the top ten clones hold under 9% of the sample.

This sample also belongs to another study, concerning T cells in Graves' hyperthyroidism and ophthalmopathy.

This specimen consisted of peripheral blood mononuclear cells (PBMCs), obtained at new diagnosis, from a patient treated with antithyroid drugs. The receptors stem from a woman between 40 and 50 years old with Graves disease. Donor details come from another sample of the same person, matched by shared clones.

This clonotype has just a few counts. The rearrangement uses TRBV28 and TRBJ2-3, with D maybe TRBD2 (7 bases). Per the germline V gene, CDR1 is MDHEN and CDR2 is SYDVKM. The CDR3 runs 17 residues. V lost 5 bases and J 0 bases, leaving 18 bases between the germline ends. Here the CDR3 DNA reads TGTGCCAGCAGTGAACCCCCGGGGGGCCTAAGCACAGATACGCAGTATTTT. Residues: CASSEPPGGLSTDTQYF. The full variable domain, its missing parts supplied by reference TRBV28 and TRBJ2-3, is DVKVTQSSRYLVKRTGEKVFLECVQDMDHENMFWYRQDPGLGLRLIYFSYDVKMKEKGDIPEGYSVSREKKERFSLILESASTNQTSMYLCASSEPPGGLSTDTQYFGPGTRLTVL.

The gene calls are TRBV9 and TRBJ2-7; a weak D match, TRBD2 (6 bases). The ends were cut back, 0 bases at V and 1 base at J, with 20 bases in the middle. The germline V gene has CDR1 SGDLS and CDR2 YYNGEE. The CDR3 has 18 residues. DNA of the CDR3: TGTGCCAGCAGCGTAGCTGGAGGCGGGGAGGATGGGTCCTACGAGCAGTACTTC. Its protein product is CASSVAGGGEDGSYEQYF. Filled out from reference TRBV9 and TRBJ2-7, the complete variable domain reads DSGVTQTPKHLITATGQRVTLRCSPRSGDLSVYWYQQSLDQGLQFLIQYYNGEERAKGNILERFSAQQFPDLHSELNLSSLELGDSALYFCASSVAGGGEDGSYEQYFGPGTRLTVT.

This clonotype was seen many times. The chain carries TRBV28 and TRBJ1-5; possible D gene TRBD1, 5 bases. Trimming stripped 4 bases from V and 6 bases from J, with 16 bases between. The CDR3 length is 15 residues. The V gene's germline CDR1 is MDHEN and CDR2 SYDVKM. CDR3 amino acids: CASSSTGIGGQPQHF. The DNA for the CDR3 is TGTGCCAGCAGTTCCACAGGAATCGGGGGTCAGCCCCAGCATTTT.

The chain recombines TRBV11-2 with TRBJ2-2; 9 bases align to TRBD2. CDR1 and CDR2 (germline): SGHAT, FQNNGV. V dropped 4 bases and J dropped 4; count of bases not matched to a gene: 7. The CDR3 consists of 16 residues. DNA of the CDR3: TGTGCCAGCAGCTCCTCTAGCGGGGAGACCACCGGGGAGCTGTTTTTT. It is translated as CASSSSSGETTGELFF. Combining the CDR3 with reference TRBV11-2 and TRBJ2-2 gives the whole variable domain EAGVAQSPRYKIIEKRQSVAFWCNPISGHATLYWYQQILGQGPKLLIQFQNNGVVDDSQLPKDRFSAERLKGVDSTLKIQPAKLEDSAVYLCASSSSSGETTGELFFGEGSRLTVL.

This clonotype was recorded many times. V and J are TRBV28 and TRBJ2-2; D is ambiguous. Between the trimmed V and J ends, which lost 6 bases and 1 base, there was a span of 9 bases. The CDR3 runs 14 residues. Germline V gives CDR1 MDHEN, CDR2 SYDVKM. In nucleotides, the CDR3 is TGTGCCAGCAGGTTTCCGGAGAACACCGGGGAGCTGTTTTTT. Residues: CASRFPENTGELFF.

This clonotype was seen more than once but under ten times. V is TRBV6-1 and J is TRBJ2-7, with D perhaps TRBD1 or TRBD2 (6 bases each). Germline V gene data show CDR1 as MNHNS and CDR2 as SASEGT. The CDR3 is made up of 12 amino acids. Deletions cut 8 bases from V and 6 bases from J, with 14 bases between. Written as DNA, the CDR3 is TGTGCCAGCGTAACAGGGAGGATCGAGCAGTACTTC. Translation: CASVTGRIEQYF.

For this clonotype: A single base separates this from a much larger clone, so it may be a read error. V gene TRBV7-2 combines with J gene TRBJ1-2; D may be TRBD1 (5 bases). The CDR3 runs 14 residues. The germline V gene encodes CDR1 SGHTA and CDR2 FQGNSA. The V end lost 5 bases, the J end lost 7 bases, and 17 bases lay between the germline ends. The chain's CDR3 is CASSPRRDHCGYTF. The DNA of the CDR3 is TGTGCCAGCAGCCCCCGCCGGGACCACTGTGGCTACACCTTC.

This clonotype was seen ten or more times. The CDR3 here is CASSLSGGLSTDTQYF. CDR3 DNA sequence: TGTGCCAGCAGCTTATCCGGGGGGCTTAGCACAGATACGCAGTATTTT. This chain connects TRBV7-6 to TRBJ2-3; D is perhaps TRBD2 (7 bases). The germline V gene encodes CDR1 SGHVS and CDR2 FNYEAQ. The CDR3 totals 16 residues. V lost 2 bases and J 0 bases, leaving 12 bases between the germline ends.

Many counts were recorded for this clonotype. Here the CDR3 DNA reads TGTGCCAGCAGCTTAGAGGGGAGAAATAGCAATCAGCCCCAGCATTTT. It specifies CASSLEGRNSNQPQHF. The gene calls are TRBV7-2 and TRBJ1-5; D perhaps matches TRBD1 (5 bases). Trimming left V 1 base short and J 0 bases short, with 10 bases between. Germline V gene lookup returns CDR1 SGHTA and CDR2 FQGNSA. The CDR3 loop spans 16 amino acids.

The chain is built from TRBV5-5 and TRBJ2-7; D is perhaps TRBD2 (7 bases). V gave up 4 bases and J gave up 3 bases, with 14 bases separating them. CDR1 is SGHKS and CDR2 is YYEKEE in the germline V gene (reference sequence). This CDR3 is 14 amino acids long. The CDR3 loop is CASSRGPGGYEQYF. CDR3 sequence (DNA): TGTGCCAGCAGCCGGGGGCCGGGAGGCTACGAGCAGTACTTC.

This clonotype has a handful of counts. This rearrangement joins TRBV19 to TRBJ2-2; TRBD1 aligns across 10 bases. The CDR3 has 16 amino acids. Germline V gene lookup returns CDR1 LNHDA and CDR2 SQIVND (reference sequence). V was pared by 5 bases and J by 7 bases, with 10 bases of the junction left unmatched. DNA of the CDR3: TGTGCCAGTAGTCCATTGGGACAGGGGTTCGGCGGGGAGCTGTTTTTT. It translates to CASSPLGQGFGGELFF.

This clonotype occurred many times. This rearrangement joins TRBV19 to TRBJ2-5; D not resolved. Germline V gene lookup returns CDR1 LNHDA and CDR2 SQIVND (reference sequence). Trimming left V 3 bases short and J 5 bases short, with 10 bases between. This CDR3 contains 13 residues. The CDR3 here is CASSIDIFETQYF. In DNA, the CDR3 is TGTGCCAGTAGTATTGACATTTTCGAGACCCAGTACTTC.

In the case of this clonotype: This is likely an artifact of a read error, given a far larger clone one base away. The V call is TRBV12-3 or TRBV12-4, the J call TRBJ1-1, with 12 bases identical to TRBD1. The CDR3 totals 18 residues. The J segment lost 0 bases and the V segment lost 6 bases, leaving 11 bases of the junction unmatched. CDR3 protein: CASSSRGGTGGVNTEAFF. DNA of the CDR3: TGTGCCAGCAGCTCGAGAGGAGGGACAGGGGGCGTGAACACTGAAGCTTTCTTT.

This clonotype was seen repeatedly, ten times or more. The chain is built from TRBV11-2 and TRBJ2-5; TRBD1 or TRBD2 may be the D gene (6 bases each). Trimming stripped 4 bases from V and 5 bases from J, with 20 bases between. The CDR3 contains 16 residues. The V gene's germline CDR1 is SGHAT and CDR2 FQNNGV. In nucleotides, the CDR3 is TGTGCCAGCAGCTCCTCCGGGATCACGGGGGCTGAGACCCAGTACTTC. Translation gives CASSSSGITGAETQYF.

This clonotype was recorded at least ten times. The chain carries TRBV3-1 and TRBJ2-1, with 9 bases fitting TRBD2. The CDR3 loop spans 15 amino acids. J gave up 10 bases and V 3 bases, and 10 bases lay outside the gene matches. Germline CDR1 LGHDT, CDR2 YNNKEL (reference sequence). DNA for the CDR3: TGTGCCAGCAGCCAGTCAGAGATAGCGGGAGCCGAGCAGTTCTTC. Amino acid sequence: CASSQSEIAGAEQFF.

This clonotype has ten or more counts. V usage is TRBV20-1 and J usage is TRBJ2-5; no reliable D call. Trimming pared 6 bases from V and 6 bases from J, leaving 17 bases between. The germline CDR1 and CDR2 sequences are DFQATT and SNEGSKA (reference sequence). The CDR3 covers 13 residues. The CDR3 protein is CSAPSPPAQTQYF. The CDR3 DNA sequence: TGCAGTGCCCCAAGCCCCCCCGCGCAGACCCAGTACTTC.